The entry below describes one T cell receptor (beta chain). The CDR3 spans 21 residues. Germline CDR1 is MNHNY and CDR2 is SVGAGI (reference sequence). The V end was cut by 6 bases, the J end by 1 base, with 31 bases between. This sample was taken from a study of blood T cell repertoires in COVID-19. Study context: Researchers got acute and convalescent COVID-19 samples from the United States, Italy and Spain. T cells, B-cell-depleted T cells, or PBMCs provided the cDNA or gDNA that served as material.

Per the authors' pipeline: Quantification of nucleated cells was approximated via reference gene primer amplification. Using immunoSEQ multiplex PCR, the repertoire was profiled, and TCRdb retains in-frame clones only, with some absent. That table gives V, J and clone size, and the DNA gave D and trimming. The sample lists some 150,000 clones, roughly 80% seen once, with approximately 2.7% in the top ten. The chain recombines TRBV6-6 with TRBJ1-3; TRBD1 might be the D (5 bases). The sample consisted of peripheral blood. The TCR originated in a middle-aged woman with active or convalescent COVID-19. CDR3 sequence: CASSSLRGAPGLTSSGNTIYF. The CDR3 DNA reads as TGTGCCAGCAGCTCTCTGAGAGGGGCCCCGGGACTGACTTCTTCTGGAAACACCATATATTTT.